This T cell receptor beta chain is drawn from a study of human T cells and chemical hapten exposure. Across the study: Patients, predominantly female, presented with alopecia areata, totalis or universalis. Findings and caveats of the study: Expanded TCR sets contained significantly more large CDR3 similarity clusters than controls.

Time point given: patch test 1, 2 weeks after DPC sensitization. Treatment described: therapeutic diphenylcyclopropenone sensitization with weekly scalp DPC. Germline V gene sequence: CDR1 LGHDT, CDR2 YNNKEL (reference sequence). The length of the CDR3 is 20 residues. The junction had 18 bases not matched to a gene; V was cut back by 4 bases and J by 3 bases. Unique molecular identifiers were affixed to discrete cDNA molecules within the library. TCRdb re-called the RACE reads through MiXCR, storing one row per CDR3 protein. This sample carries tens of thousands of distinct CDR3 sequences, about 12% of them seen once, and the ten largest clones take roughly 3.4%. This clonotype was counted at least ten times. What it recognizes is unknown.

The specimen comprised whole blood, sampled in connection with sensitization to the hapten diphenylcyclopropenone (DPC). The receptor was isolated from a woman aged 55-75 years with alopecia areata. Some clones in this sample may be carry-over from other donors' samples. The chain employs TRBV3-1 and TRBJ2-4; 10 bases align to TRBD2. CDR3 sequence: CASSPRFERGGGFGKNIQYF. The CDR3 DNA follows: TGTGCCAGCAGCCCTCGTTTCGAGCGGGGGGGCGGTTTTGGCAAAAACATTCAGTACTTC.